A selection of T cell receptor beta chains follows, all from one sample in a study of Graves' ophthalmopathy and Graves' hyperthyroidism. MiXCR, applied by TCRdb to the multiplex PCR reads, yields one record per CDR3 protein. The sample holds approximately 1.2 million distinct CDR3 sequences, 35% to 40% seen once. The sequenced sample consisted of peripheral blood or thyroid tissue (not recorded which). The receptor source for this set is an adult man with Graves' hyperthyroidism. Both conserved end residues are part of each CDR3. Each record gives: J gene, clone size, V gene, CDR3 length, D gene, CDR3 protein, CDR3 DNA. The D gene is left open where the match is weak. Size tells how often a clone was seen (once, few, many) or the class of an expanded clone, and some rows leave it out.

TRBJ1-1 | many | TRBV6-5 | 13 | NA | CASRRAGNTEAFF | TGTGCCAGCAGACGGGCAGGGAACACTGAAGCTTTCTTT
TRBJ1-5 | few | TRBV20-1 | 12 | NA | CSAILGNQPQHF | TGCAGTGCCATTCTAGGGAATCAGCCCCAGCATTTT
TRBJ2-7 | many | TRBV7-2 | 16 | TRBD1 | CASSLIGGTGGNEQYF | TGTGCCAGCAGCTTAATAGGGGGGACAGGGGGAAACGAGCAGTACTTC
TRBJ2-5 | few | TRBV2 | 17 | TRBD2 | CASSVRGLAGDKETQYF | TGTGCCAGCAGTGTTCGGGGACTAGCGGGAGACAAAGAGACCCAGTACTTC
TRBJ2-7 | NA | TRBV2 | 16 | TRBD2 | CASSDGAGSPNYEQYF | TGTGCCAGCAGTGACGGAGCGGGAAGTCCCAACTACGAGCAGTACTTC
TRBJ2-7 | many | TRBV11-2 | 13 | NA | CASSFRAIYEQYF | TGTGCCAGCAGCTTTCGGGCCATCTACGAGCAGTACTTC
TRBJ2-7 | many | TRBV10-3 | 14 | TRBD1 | CAISSGQGSYEQYF | TGTGCCATCAGTTCGGGACAGGGGTCCTACGAGCAGTACTTC
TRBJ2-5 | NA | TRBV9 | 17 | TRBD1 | CASSVTGTGRYQETQYF | TGTGCCAGCAGCGTCACCGGGACAGGGCGGTACCAAGAGACCCAGTACTTC
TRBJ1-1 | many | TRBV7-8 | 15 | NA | CASSSRGLGITEAFF | TGTGCCAGCAGCTCACGGGGACTGGGGATCACTGAAGCTTTCTTT
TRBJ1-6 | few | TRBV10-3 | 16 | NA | CASTSPRGGHNSPLHF | TGTGCCAGCACCTCCCCCCGGGGAGGGCATAATTCACCCCTCCACTTT
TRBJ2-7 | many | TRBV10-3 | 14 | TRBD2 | CASTTVAGAYEQYF | TGTGCCAGCACCACCGTAGCGGGTGCCTACGAGCAGTACTTC
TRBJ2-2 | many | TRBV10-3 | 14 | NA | CAISTTGNTGELFF | TGTGCCATCAGTACGACAGGGAACACCGGGGAGCTGTTTTTT
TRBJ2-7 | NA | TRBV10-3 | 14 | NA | CASSIDSTYYEQYF | TGTGCCAGCAGCATCGACTCGACCTACTACGAGCAGTACTTC
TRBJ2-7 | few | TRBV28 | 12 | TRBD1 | CATGTGDREQYF | TGTGCCACCGGGACAGGGGATCGCGAGCAGTACTTC
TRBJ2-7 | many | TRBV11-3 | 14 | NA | CASSLVGGGSEQYF | TGTGCCAGCAGCTTAGTCGGTGGGGGGTCCGAGCAGTACTTC
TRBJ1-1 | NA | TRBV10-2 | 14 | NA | CATVGGHSRTEAFF | TGTGCCACCGTAGGGGGACACTCGAGAACTGAAGCTTTCTTT
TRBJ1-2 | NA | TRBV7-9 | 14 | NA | CASSLIYATNGYTF | TGTGCCAGCAGCTTGATTTACGCTACTAATGGCTACACCTTC
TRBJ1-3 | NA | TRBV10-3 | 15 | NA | CASSYSDSGGNTIYF | TGTGCCAGCAGTTACTCTGATTCCGGGGGAAACACCATATATTTT
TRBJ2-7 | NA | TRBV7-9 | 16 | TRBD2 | CASSSVPSGNGHEQYF | TGTGCCAGCAGCTCAGTGCCTAGCGGGAACGGCCACGAGCAGTACTTC
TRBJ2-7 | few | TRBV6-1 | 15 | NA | CASSEVGSTSYEQYF | TGTGCCAGCAGTGAAGTAGGAAGTACTTCCTACGAGCAGTACTTC
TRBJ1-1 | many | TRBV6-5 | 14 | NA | CASSYLRRENEAFF | TGTGCCAGCAGTTACTTGAGGAGGGAGAATGAAGCTTTCTTT
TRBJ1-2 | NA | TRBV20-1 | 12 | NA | CSASGGHLGYTF | TGCAGTGCTAGTGGGGGACACCTTGGCTACACCTTC
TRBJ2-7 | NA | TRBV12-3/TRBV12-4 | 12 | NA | CASSWVIDEQYF | TGTGCCAGCAGTTGGGTTATCGACGAGCAGTACTTC
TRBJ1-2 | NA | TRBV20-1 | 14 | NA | CSASFSVNNYGYTF | TGCAGTGCTAGTTTCTCCGTGAATAACTATGGCTACACCTTC
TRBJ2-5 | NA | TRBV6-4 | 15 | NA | CASSDREVSGETQYF | TGTGCCAGCAGTGACAGGGAGGTGTCGGGAGAGACCCAGTACTTC
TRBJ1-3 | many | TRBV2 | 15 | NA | CASSVPRSSGNTIYF | TGTGCCAGCAGTGTGCCCAGGTCCTCTGGAAACACCATATATTTT
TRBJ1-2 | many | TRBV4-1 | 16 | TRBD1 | CASSQEGGTGRYGYTF | TGCGCCAGCAGCCAAGAGGGGGGGACAGGTCGCTATGGCTACACCTTC
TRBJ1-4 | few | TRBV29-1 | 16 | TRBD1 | CSVGDRGHATNEKLFF | TGCAGCGTTGGAGACAGGGGCCATGCAACTAATGAAAAACTGTTTTTT
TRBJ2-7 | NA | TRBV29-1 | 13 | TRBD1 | CSVVRTGTYEQYF | TGCAGCGTTGTCAGGACAGGGACCTACGAGCAGTACTTC
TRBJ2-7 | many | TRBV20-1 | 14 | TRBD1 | CSAREGRGIYEQYF | TGCAGTGCTAGAGAAGGCAGGGGGATCTACGAGCAGTACTTC
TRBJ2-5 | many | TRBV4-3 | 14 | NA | CASSQLDTKETQYF | TGCGCCAGCAGCCAACTGGACACTAAAGAGACCCAGTACTTC
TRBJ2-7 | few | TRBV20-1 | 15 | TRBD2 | CSAPRLAPNSDEQYF | TGCAGTGCCCCGAGACTAGCGCCTAATTCTGACGAGCAGTACTTC
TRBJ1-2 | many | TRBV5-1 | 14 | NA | CASSVDGGFYGYTF | TGCGCCAGCAGTGTGGACGGGGGTTTCTATGGCTACACCTTC
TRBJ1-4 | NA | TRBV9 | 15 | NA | CASSVALGTNEKLFF | TGTGCCAGCAGCGTAGCTCTGGGAACTAATGAAAAACTGTTTTTT
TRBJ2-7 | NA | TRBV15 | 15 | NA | CATSSAGTGPYEQYF | TGTGCCACCAGCAGCGCCGGGACGGGACCCTACGAGCAGTACTTC
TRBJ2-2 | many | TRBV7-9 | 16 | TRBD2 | CASSSTSGTHTGELFF | TGTGCCAGCAGCTCCACTAGCGGGACCCACACCGGGGAGCTGTTTTTT
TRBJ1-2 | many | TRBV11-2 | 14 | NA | CASSLAGAAWGYTF | TGTGCCAGCAGCTTAGCAGGGGCCGCTTGGGGCTACACCTTC
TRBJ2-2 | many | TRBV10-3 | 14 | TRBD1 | CAISDYNRGGELFF | TGTGCCATCAGTGATTATAACAGGGGAGGGGAGCTGTTTTTT
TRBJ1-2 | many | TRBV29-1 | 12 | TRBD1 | CSVGTGRSGYTF | TGCAGCGTAGGGACAGGGAGAAGCGGCTACACCTTC
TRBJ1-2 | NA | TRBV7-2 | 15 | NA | CASSLFLGGAHGYTF | TGTGCCAGCAGCTTATTTCTTGGGGGGGCGCATGGCTACACCTTC
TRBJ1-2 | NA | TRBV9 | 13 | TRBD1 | CASSLGTGQGYTF | TGTGCCAGCAGCTTGGGGACAGGGCAAGGCTACACCTTC
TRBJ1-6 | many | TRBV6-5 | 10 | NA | CASRSSPLHF | TGTGCCAGCAGGAGTTCACCCCTCCACTTT
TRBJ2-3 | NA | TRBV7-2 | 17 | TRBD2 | CASSPRTRGRSTDTQYF | TGTGCCAGCAGCCCCAGGACTAGAGGGAGGAGCACAGATACGCAGTATTTT
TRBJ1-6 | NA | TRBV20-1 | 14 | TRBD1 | CSVPRGTANSPLHF | TGCAGTGTTCCTAGGGGGACAGCCAATTCACCCCTCCACTTT
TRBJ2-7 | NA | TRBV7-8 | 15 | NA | CASSLRAVLSYEQYF | TGTGCCAGCAGCTTAAGGGCAGTCCTCTCCTACGAGCAGTACTTC
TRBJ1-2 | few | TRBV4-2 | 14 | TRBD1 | CASSRQGVHYGYTF | TGTGCCAGCAGCCGACAGGGGGTTCACTATGGCTACACCTTC
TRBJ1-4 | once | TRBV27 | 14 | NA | CASSWGWTNEKLFF | TGTGCCAGCAGTTGGGGGTGGACTAATGAAAAACTGTTTTTT
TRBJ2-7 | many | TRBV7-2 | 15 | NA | CASSSMPGISYEQYF | TGTGCCAGCAGCTCGATGCCTGGGATCTCCTACGAGCAGTACTTC
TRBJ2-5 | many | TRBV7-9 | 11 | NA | CASILEETQYF | TGTGCCAGCATCCTAGAAGAGACCCAGTACTTC
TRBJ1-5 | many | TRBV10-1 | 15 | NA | CASSERHRVNQPQHF | TGCGCCAGCAGTGAGCGACACAGGGTCAATCAGCCCCAGCATTTT
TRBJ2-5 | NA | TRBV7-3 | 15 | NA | CASSLIPGNQETQYF | TGTGCCAGCAGCTTAATACCAGGGAACCAAGAGACCCAGTACTTC
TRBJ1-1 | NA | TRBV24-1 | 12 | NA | CATSEPGTEAFF | TGTGCCACCAGTGAACCCGGGACTGAAGCTTTCTTT
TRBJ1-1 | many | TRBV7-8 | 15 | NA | CASSLEGRVATEAFF | TGTGCCAGCAGCTTAGAAGGGAGGGTGGCCACTGAAGCTTTCTTT